This entry features one TCR beta chain sequence. The antigen remains undetermined. This sequence may be a read error, since a much larger clone differs from it by one base. Investigators prepared the TCR beta libraries by applying iRepertoire HTBI primers and Arm-PCR of CDR3 regions. MiXCR, applied by TCRdb to the multiplex PCR reads, yields one record per CDR3 protein. The sample holds 450,000 to 700,000 distinct CDR3 sequences, approximately 13% seen once. The sample originates from a study of regulatory T cells in long-lasting Graves disease. Study-wide results and limits: Blood alone, not thyroid tissue, was studied. The number of shared public clonotypes was higher in persistent patients (around 2,700) than new patients (966).

This CDR3 is 15 amino acids long. Trimming at V came to 6 bases and at J to 7 bases, leaving 11 bases not matched to a gene. As for time point: newly diagnosed GD, antithyroid drugs for less than 3 months. PBMC-extracted RNA yielded the TCR library. This sample was shared with a second study, whose subject was T cells in Graves' hyperthyroidism and ophthalmopathy. That work states: Participants, patients aged 18 to 65, had newly diagnosed hyperthyroidism with a duration under 2 months. The HTBI primer set drove a first-round RT-PCR of the TCR CDR3.

The sequences come from peripheral blood mononuclear cells (PBMCs), collected at new diagnosis, from a patient treated with antithyroid drugs. The TCR sequence derives from a man in his thirties or forties with Graves disease. V usage is TRBV12-3 or TRBV12-4 and J usage is TRBJ1-5, with TRBD1 identical over 8 bases. CDR3 region: CASRGAGGAGQPQHF. The CDR3 DNA reads as TGTGCCAGCAGGGGGGCAGGGGGCGCCGGGCAGCCCCAGCATTTT.